Given below is one T cell receptor (beta chain) in context. Its antigen is still unknown. This CDR3 comprises 17 residues. Trimming removed 9 bases from V and 4 bases from J; junction bases left unmatched: 14. The germline V gene has CDR1 KGHDR and CDR2 SFDVKD. MiXCR, applied by TCRdb to the multiplex PCR reads, yields one record per CDR3 protein. The sample contains some 150,000 distinct CDR3 sequences, approximately 20% of which appear only once. This sample is part of a study of breast tumors, draining lymph nodes, adjacent tissues. Study results and limitations: Compared with lymph nodes, tumors were less diverse; compared with nontumor tissue, more.

The lymph nodes were axillary draining lymph nodes from breast cancer patients. This sequence was found in a female donor with breast cancer. Some clones in this sample may be carry-over from other donors' samples. The chain couples TRBV24-1 to TRBJ2-1; 10 positions agree with TRBD2. The source material was axillary lymph node tissue. CDR3 in amino acids: CATASAGGPRNYNEQFF. CDR3 nucleotides: TGTGCCACCGCCTCAGCGGGAGGGCCCAGAAATTACAATGAGCAGTTCTTC.